This T cell receptor (beta chain) was retrieved from a study of blood T cell repertoires in COVID-19. Profiled with immunoSEQ multiplex PCR; TCRdb holds only in-frame clones, not every one. The data hold about 220,000 clones, with roughly 80% observed a single time. The CDR3 consists of 13 residues. CDR1 is KGHSH, CDR2 LQKENI, per germline. The V segment lost 2 bases and the J segment 10 bases; nucleotides outside the gene matches: 5. The source is a woman in her forties with acute COVID-19. Sample: PBMCs or T cells enriched from blood (not recorded which). The chain links TRBV18 to TRBJ1-2; 9 nucleotides line up with TRBD1. The CDR3 DNA is TGTGCCAGCTCACCAGACAGGGGGTACGCCTACACCTTC. Residues: CASSPDRGYAYTF.